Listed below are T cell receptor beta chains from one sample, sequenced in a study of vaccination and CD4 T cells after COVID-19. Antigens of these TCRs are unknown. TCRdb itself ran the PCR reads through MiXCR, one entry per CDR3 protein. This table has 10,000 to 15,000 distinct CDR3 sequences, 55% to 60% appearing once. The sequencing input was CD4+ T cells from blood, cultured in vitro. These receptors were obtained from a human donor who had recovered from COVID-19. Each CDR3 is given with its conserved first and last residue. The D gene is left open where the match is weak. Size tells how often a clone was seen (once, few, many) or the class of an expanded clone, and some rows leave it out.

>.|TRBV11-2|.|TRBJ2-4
CASSSVGPLNIQYF
TGTGCCAGCAGCTCCGTGGGGCCCCTAAACATTCAGTACTTC
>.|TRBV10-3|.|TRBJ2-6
CAISERASGANVLTF
TGTGCCATCAGTGAAAGGGCGTCTGGGGCCAACGTCCTGACTTTC
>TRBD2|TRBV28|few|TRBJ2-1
CASSLAGGTYNEQFF
TGTGCCAGCAGTTTAGCGGGAGGAACCTACAATGAGCAGTTCTTC
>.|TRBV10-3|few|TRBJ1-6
CAISESGGDNSPLHF
TGTGCCATCAGTGAGTCAGGGGGAGATAATTCACCCCTCCACTTT
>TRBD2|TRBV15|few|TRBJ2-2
CATSRLGGSGGELFF
TGTGCCACCAGCAGGCTTGGCGGGAGTGGCGGGGAGCTGTTTTTT
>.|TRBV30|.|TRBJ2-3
CAWSRGDTQYF
TGTGCCTGGAGTCGTGGAGATACGCAGTATTTT
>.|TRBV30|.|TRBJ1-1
CAWSPGLRNTEAFF
TGTGCCTGGAGCCCCGGACTTCGGAACACTGAAGCTTTCTTT
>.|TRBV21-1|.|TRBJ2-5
CTTTKRIHSPQRQIQETQYF
TGTACAACAACAAAGCGTATTCACAGCCCCCAGCGGCAGATACAAGAGACCCAGTACTTC
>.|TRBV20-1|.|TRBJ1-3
CSARGGHSGNTIYF
TGCAGTGCTAGAGGCGGCCACTCTGGAAACACCATATATTTT
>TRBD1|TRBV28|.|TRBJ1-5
CASSFFYQGAHQPQHF
TGTGCCAGCAGTTTCTTCTATCAGGGGGCTCATCAGCCCCAGCATTTT
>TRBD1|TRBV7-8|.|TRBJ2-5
CASSLDRGLGETQYF
TGTGCCAGCAGCTTGGACAGGGGGCTTGGAGAGACCCAGTACTTC
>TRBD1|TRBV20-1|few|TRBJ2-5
CSARGQTGNRQETQYF
TGCAGTGCTAGAGGTCAGACAGGGAACCGGCAAGAGACCCAGTACTTC
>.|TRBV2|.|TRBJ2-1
CASSEDSRGGQFF
TGTGCCAGCAGTGAAGACTCGAGAGGCGGGCAGTTCTTC
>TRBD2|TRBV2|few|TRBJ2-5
CASTRLGRLAGGQETQYF
TGTGCCAGCACCCGATTAGGGCGACTAGCGGGAGGACAAGAGACCCAGTACTTC
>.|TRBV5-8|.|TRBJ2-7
CASSLAGHSSYEQYF
TGTGCCAGCAGCTTGGCAGGGCATAGCTCCTACGAGCAGTACTTC
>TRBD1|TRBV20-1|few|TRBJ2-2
CSARDIFVGGFSGELFF
TGCAGTGCTAGAGATATCTTTGTAGGGGGCTTCTCCGGGGAGCTGTTTTTT
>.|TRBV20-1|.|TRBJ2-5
CSARRGDRDQETQYF
TGCAGTGCTCGGCGGGGGGACAGGGACCAAGAGACCCAGTACTTC
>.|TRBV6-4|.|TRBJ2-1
CASSDSWTPYNEQFF
TGTGCCAGCAGTGACTCATGGACTCCGTACAATGAGCAGTTCTTC
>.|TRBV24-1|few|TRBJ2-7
CATSSHTAPYEQYF
TGTGCCACCAGTAGCCATACGGCCCCGTACGAGCAGTACTTC
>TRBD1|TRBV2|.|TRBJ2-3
CASSGSRDRGFGTDTQYF
TGTGCCAGCAGTGGGTCCCGGGACAGGGGATTCGGCACAGATACGCAGTATTTT
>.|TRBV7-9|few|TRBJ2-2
CASSFSGQPNTGELFF
TGTGCCAGCAGCTTCTCCGGACAGCCGAACACCGGGGAGCTGTTTTTT
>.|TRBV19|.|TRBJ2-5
CASSIWLEETQYF
TGTGCCAGTAGTATATGGCTCGAAGAGACCCAGTACTTC
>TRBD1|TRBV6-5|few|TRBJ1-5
CASSWDRNQPQHF
TGTGCCAGCAGTTGGGACAGAAATCAGCCCCAGCATTTT
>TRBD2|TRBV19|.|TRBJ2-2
CASSIGPRLAEATGELFF
TGTGCCAGTAGTATAGGGCCCAGACTAGCGGAGGCCACCGGGGAGCTGTTTTTT